This T cell receptor beta chain originates from a study of OX40 agonist ivuxolimab in advanced cancers. On the study more broadly: Patients in the trial were receiving intravenous ivuxolimab every 2 weeks, at doses of 0.01 to 10 mg/kg.

This clone was counted between two and nine times. The antigen is not known. Clones were read by immunoSEQ multiplex PCR, and TCRdb kept only the in-frame ones, dropping some. Of around 86,000 clones listed, around nine tenths are singletons. CDR1 and CDR2 (germline): LNHNV, YYDKDF (reference sequence). The V and J ends lost 6 bases and 5 bases respectively, with 13 bases between them. CDR3 size: 13 residues. Findings and caveats of the study: Those patients achieving a partial response at 0.1-3.0 mg/kg showed among the lowest clonal expansion. On average, CD8+ T cells showed a greater number of expanded clones than CD4+.

Autoimmune disease history or systemic immunosuppression meant exclusion. This TCR derives from an adult with an advanced solid tumor such as melanoma, head and neck, liver or kidney cancer. The chain joins TRBV15 to TRBJ1-1; D may be TRBD1 (5 bases). Sequenced here: CD4+ or CD8+ T cells sorted from blood, sampled in a trial of the OX40 agonist ivuxolimab. CDR3 nucleotide sequence: TGTGCCACCAGACTAGGGGCACGGACTGAAGCTTTCTTT. Its protein product is CATRLGARTEAFF.